This TCR beta chain was identified in a study of OX40 agonist ivuxolimab in advanced cancers. Some clones are missing from TCRdb's copy, which holds only in-frame ones; the method was immunoSEQ multiplex PCR. Among some 70,000 clones, 65% to 90% were seen once, and the ten largest hold roughly 0.75%. The J segment lost 5 bases and the V segment lost 6 bases, leaving 8 bases of the junction unmatched. The CDR3 extends over 14 amino acids. From germline, CDR1 is MNHEY and CDR2 SVGAGI. Autoimmune disease history or systemic immunosuppression barred patients. Blood draws occurred at baseline, cycle 4 day 1, and cycle 7 day 1.

V gene TRBV6-5 combines with J gene TRBJ2-5; TRBD1 aligns across 8 bases. The sequencing here drew on CD4+ or CD8+ T cells sorted from blood, taken in a trial of the OX40 agonist ivuxolimab. This sequence was found in an adult with an advanced solid tumor such as melanoma, head and neck, liver or kidney cancer. This chain's CDR3 is CASRDPQGAETQYF. The CDR3 nucleotides are TGTGCCAGCAGAGACCCGCAGGGGGCTGAGACCCAGTACTTC.